The 23 T cell receptor beta chains below were found in one sample sequenced in a study of T cell responses to AZD1222 COVID-19 vaccine. Libraries were prepared by immunoSEQ multiplex PCR; TCRdb keeps only in-frame clonotypes and omits some of them. The table shows some 180,000 clones, with 85% to 95% occurring only once. The sample in question was peripheral blood, obtained 28 days after the second AZD1222 dose. These receptors came from an adult who received the AZD1222 COVID-19 vaccine.

The table lists this clone with a count of one. The V gene is TRBV9, the J gene TRBJ2-7; D remains unclear. The CDR3 is 16 amino acids. Germline loops: CDR1 SGDLS, CDR2 YYNGEE. The germline V and J ends were trimmed by 2 bases and 0 bases, with 15 bases remaining between them. CDR3: CASSVGPDLSSYEQYF. The CDR3 DNA follows: TGTGCCAGCAGCGTTGGACCCGACCTGAGCTCCTACGAGCAGTACTTC.

V and J are TRBV10-1 and TRBJ1-2, with D maybe TRBD1 (5 bases). Germline CDR1 reads WNHNN; CDR2 reads SYGVQD (reference sequence). V lost 6 bases and J lost 5, with 19 bases in between. This CDR3 region has 15 residues. The CDR3 spells CASRERSWAGYGYTF. The CDR3 DNA reads as TGCGCCAGCAGGGAGCGCAGTTGGGCAGGGTATGGCTACACCTTC.

This clone was seen only a few times. The genes are TRBV25-1 and TRBJ1-3; no clear D gene. The CDR3 runs to 16 residues. Trimming removed 2 bases at V and 0 bases at J, with 11 bases between. CDR1 is MGHDK and CDR2 is SYGVNS in the germline V gene. In DNA form, the CDR3 reads TGTGCCAGCAGTGAAGTCACAGTGATCTCTGGAAACACCATATATTTT. Amino acid sequence: CASSEVTVISGNTIYF.

The chain has TRBV6-5 and TRBJ1-6; D uncertain. The CDR3 spans 14 residues. Trimming removed 5 bases at V and 8 bases at J, with 13 bases between. CDR1 is MNHEY and CDR2 is SVGAGI in the germline V gene. CDR3 residues: CASSPDPGHSPLHF. DNA for the CDR3: TGTGCCAGCAGTCCGGACCCTGGCCATTCACCCCTCCACTTT.

This clone was counted once. The chain carries TRBV20-1 and TRBJ1-2; D unresolved. Trimming removed 5 bases at V and 7 bases at J, with 8 bases between. Germline CDR1 reads DFQATT; CDR2 reads SNEGSKA (reference sequence). The CDR3 covers 10 residues. CDR3 bases: TGCAGTGCTGGTACGACTGGCTACACCTTC. Protein product: CSAGTTGYTF.

The chain is built from TRBV7-9 and TRBJ1-5, with D uncertain. The CDR3 totals 15 residues. V dropped 4 bases and J dropped 5 bases, with 15 bases sitting between them. Germline CDR1 and CDR2: SEHNR and FQNEAQ (reference sequence). CDR3 nucleotides: TGTGCCAGCAGCTCCACCACGGCACCTGATCAGCCCCAGCATTTT. Its protein product is CASSSTTAPDQPQHF.

The chain couples TRBV6-5 to TRBJ1-2; D call uncertain. Germline V gene data show CDR1 as MNHEY and CDR2 as SVGAGI. The CDR3 extends over 13 amino acids. Trimming stripped 3 bases from V and 4 bases from J, with 9 bases between. The CDR3 region is CASSYPRGYGYTF. CDR3 in DNA: TGTGCCAGCAGTTATCCACGCGGCTATGGCTACACCTTC.

The rearrangement links TRBV5-6 to TRBJ2-7, with 14 positions matching TRBD2. Germline lookup yields CDR1 SGHDT and CDR2 YYEEEE. CDR3 length equals 18 residues. Trimming took 4 bases from V and 2 from J; bases not matched to a gene: 11. CDR3 nucleotide sequence: TGTGCCAGCAGCCGTACCGGGACTAGCGGGGGATACCCCTACGAGCAGTACTTC. This translates into CASSRTGTSGGYPYEQYF.

This clone was counted only a few times. The rearrangement joins TRBV19 to TRBJ2-7; D is unresolved. CDR3 length: 15 amino acids. V was shortened by 5 bases and J by 0 bases, with 14 bases between the two germline ends. From germline, CDR1 is LNHDA and CDR2 SQIVND (reference sequence). Here the CDR3 DNA reads TGTGCCAGTAGTGATTGGGGAAGGAGCTCCTACGAGCAGTACTTC. Translation: CASSDWGRSSYEQYF.

V is TRBV29-1 and J is TRBJ1-5; a weak D match, TRBD1 (6 bases). V was pared by 7 bases and J by 7 bases, with 20 bases between. The CDR3 consists of 14 residues. Germline V gene sequence: CDR1 SQVTM, CDR2 ANQGSEA. The CDR3: CSATVGGQGQPQHF. Here the CDR3 DNA reads TGCAGCGCCACTGTGGGGGGGCAAGGGCAGCCCCAGCATTTT.

This chain joins TRBV19 and TRBJ1-5; D is unclear. The CDR3 contains 12 residues. Germline V gene sequence: CDR1 LNHDA, CDR2 SQIVND (reference sequence). Trimming pared 9 bases from V and 5 bases from J, leaving 11 bases between. As DNA, the CDR3 is TGTGCCAGCGGTACCGAATATCAGCCCCAGCATTTT. It translates to CASGTEYQPQHF.

The chain combines TRBV6-5 with TRBJ1-1; TRBD1 matches at 9 bases. The CDR3 has 14 amino acids. The J segment lost 0 bases and the V segment lost 6 bases, leaving 2 bases of the junction unmatched. Germline assignment: CDR1 MNHEY and CDR2 SVGAGI. CDR3 bases: TGTGCCAGCAGGACAGGGGGTATGAACACTGAAGCTTTCTTT. Its translation: CASRTGGMNTEAFF.

CDR3 nucleotide sequence: TGTGCCAGCAGTTCCGCGGACAAGACCTATGGCTACACCTTC. Amino acid sequence: CASSSADKTYGYTF. This chain links TRBV6-5 with TRBJ1-2, with D maybe TRBD1 (5 bases). Trimming left V 4 bases short and J 4 bases short, with 13 bases between. This CDR3 has 14 residues. Germline-derived CDR1 and CDR2 are MNHEY and SVGAGI.

The chain uses TRBV9 and TRBJ2-2; unclear D gene. V was trimmed by 4 bases and J by 2 bases, leaving 9 bases between them. Germline CDR1 reads SGDLS; CDR2 reads YYNGEE. The CDR3 runs to 14 residues. As DNA, the CDR3 is TGTGCCAGCAGCCTAAGTGGAAACACCGGGGAGCTGTTTTTT. Amino acids: CASSLSGNTGELFF.

This chain uses TRBV5-1 with TRBJ2-1; D unresolved. This CDR3 region has 13 residues. The ends were cut back, 1 base at V and 8 bases at J, with 10 bases in the middle. Per germline, CDR1 SGHRS and CDR2 YFSETQ. The CDR3, as DNA: TGCGCCAGCAGCTTGTGGCCGACGGATGAGCAGTTCTTC. Residues: CASSLWPTDEQFF.

This chain joins TRBV4-1 and TRBJ1-4; the D is unclear. CDR3 size: 15 residues. V was clipped by 2 bases and J by 1 base, with 8 bases between them. Germline lookup yields CDR1 MGHRA and CDR2 YSYEKL. The CDR3: CASSQPGVTNEKLFF. The CDR3 bases are TGCGCCAGCAGCCAACCGGGAGTAACTAATGAAAAACTGTTTTTT.

J is TRBJ2-5 and V is TRBV7-2; possibly TRBD1 or TRBD2 for D (5 bases each). CDR1 is SGHTA and CDR2 is FQGNSA in the germline V gene. Trimming left V 3 bases short and J 5 bases short, with 13 bases between. The CDR3 consists of 14 residues. The CDR3 DNA reads TGTGCCAGCAGCTTTCAGGGACCGTGGGAGACCCAGTACTTC. Translating it yields CASSFQGPWETQYF.

The chain combines TRBV7-2 with TRBJ2-3; 9 bases map to TRBD2. V was pared by 5 bases and J by 1 base, with 1 base of the junction left unmatched. The germline CDR1 and CDR2 sequences are SGHTA and FQGNSA. The CDR3 is 14 residues long. CDR3 loop: CASSPSGGTDTQYF. CDR3 in DNA: TGTGCCAGCAGCCCTAGCGGGGGCACAGATACGCAGTATTTT.

The chain recombines TRBV3-1 (or the pseudogene TRBV3-2) with TRBJ2-7; D uncertain. Trimming took 0 bases from V and 6 from J, leaving 9 bases between them. CDR1 is LGHDT, CDR2 YNNKEL, per germline (reference sequence). CDR3 length: 13 residues. The CDR3 spells CASSQDRQVEQYF. The CDR3 DNA follows: TGTGCCAGCAGCCAAGACCGTCAAGTCGAGCAGTACTTC.

The V and J genes are TRBV15 and TRBJ1-5, with 10 bases identical to TRBD1. The length of the CDR3 is 13 residues. Germline V gene sequence: CDR1 LNHNV, CDR2 YYDKDF (reference sequence). The V segment lost 9 bases and the J segment 3 bases; nucleotides outside the gene matches: 2. The CDR3 region is CATGTGVNQPQHF. CDR3 nucleotides: TGTGCCACAGGGACAGGGGTCAATCAGCCCCAGCATTTT.

The V call is TRBV30, the J call TRBJ2-3, with TRBD1 matching 7 bases. The V gene end was trimmed by 8 bases and the J gene end by 1 base; junction bases not matched to a gene: 9. Germline CDR1 reads GTSNPN; CDR2 reads SVGIG (reference sequence). This CDR3 region has 14 residues. DNA of the CDR3: TGTGCCGCGGGCCGGGACAGAGGCACAGATACGCAGTATTTT. It is translated as CAAGRDRGTDTQYF.

The chain carries TRBV6-5 and TRBJ1-3; D is unresolved. Trimming shortened V by 8 bases and J by 0 bases, and 8 bases separated the two germline ends. This CDR3 is 13 amino acids long. Germline assignment: CDR1 MNHEY and CDR2 SVGAGI. The CDR3 DNA follows: TGTGCCAGCCGAATTGCCTCTGGAAACACCATATATTTT. Protein product: CASRIASGNTIYF.

V is TRBV5-6 and J is TRBJ2-1; TRBD2 aligns across 15 bases. Germline V gives CDR1 SGHDT, CDR2 YYEEEE. V shed 4 bases and J 12 bases; nucleotides not matched to a gene: 20. This CDR3 comprises 19 residues. Written as DNA, the CDR3 is TGTGCCAGCAGCCCCGGGACAGGGGACCTTGTGGGACTAGCGGGGGGGCAGTTCTTC. Its protein product is CASSPGTGDLVGLAGGQFF.